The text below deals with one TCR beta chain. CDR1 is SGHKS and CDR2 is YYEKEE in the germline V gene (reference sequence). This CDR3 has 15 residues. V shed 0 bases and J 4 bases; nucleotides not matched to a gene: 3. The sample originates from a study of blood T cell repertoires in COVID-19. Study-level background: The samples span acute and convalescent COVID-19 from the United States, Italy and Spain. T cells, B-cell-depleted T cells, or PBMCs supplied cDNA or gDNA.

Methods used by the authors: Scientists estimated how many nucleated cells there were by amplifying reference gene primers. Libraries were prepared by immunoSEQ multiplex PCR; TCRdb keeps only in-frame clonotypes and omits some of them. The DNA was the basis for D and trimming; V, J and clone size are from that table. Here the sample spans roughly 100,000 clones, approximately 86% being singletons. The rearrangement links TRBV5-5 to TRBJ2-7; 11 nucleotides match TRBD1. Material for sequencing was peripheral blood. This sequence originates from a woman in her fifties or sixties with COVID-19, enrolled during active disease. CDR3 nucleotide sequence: TGTGCCAGCAGCTTGGTAGGACAGGGGGCGTACGAGCAGTACTTC. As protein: CASSLVGQGAYEQYF.